This T cell receptor beta chain was retrieved from a study of shared clonotypes between healthy human individuals. This table comes from immunoSEQ multiplex PCR, and its TCRdb copy is limited to in-frame clones, with some not included. Of some 2,000,000 clones in the sample, 90% to 95% were seen once. Looked up from germline, CDR1 is SGHRS and CDR2 is YFSETQ. CDR3 size: 14 residues. V gave up 3 bases and J gave up 5 bases, with 13 bases separating them. The sequence derives from a man aged 18 to 29 in good health. Sequencing used naive CD4+ T cells sorted from blood. As to subset: CD45RA+ positively selected. V gene TRBV5-1 combines with J gene TRBJ2-3, with D perhaps TRBD1 (6 bases). Here the CDR3 DNA reads TGCGCCAGCAGCTCACAGGGAATGGGAGATACGCAGTATTTT. It specifies CASSSQGMGDTQYF.